The entry below gives a single T cell receptor beta chain sequence along with its context. Original methodology: Amplification of reference gene primers provided the estimated nucleated cell counts. Generated by immunoSEQ multiplex PCR, the TCRdb table keeps only in-frame clones and is missing some. The DNA was the basis for D and trimming; V, J and clone size are from that table. The data show fewer than 600,000 clones, 89% seen once. This sample is part of a study of blood T cell repertoires in COVID-19. Study context: Specimens from acute and convalescent COVID-19 originated in the United States, Italy and Spain. Sample material is recorded as cDNA or gDNA derived from T cells, B-cell-depleted T cells, or PBMCs.

Germline V gene sequence: CDR1 KGHDR, CDR2 SFDVKD. V shed 4 bases and J 1 base; nucleotides not matched to a gene: 5. The CDR3 sequence is 16 residues long. Seattle patient enrollment occurred during active infection, with longitudinal follow-up thereafter. The rearrangement joins TRBV24-1 to TRBJ2-3, with 9 bases lining up with TRBD2. The sample was peripheral blood. The clonotype was recovered from a man younger than 35 with COVID-19, enrolled during active disease. This CDR3 reads CATSDLSGSRTDTQYF. The CDR3 nucleotides read TGTGCCACCAGTGACCTTAGCGGGAGTCGCACAGATACGCAGTATTTT.